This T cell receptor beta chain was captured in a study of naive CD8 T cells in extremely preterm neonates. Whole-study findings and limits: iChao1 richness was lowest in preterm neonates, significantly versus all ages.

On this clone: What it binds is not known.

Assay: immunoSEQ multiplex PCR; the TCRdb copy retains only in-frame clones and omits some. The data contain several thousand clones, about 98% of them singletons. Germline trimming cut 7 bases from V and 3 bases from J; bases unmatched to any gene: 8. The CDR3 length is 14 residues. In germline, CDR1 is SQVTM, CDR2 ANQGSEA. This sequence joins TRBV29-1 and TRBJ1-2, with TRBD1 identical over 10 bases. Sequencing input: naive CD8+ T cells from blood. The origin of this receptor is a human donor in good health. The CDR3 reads CSARQGADYYGYTF. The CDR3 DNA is TGCAGCGCGCGACAGGGGGCAGACTACTATGGCTACACCTTC.